This T cell receptor beta chain stems from a study of blood T cell repertoires in COVID-19. On the study more broadly: The analysed material was cDNA or gDNA that came from T cells, B-cell-depleted T cells, or PBMCs.

Germline loops: CDR1 SGHVS, CDR2 FNYEAQ. There are 16 residues in the CDR3. The germline V and J ends were trimmed by 5 bases and 2 bases, with 18 bases remaining between them. Source study methods: Estimation of nucleated cell counts was performed using reference gene primer amplification. Measured with immunoSEQ multiplex PCR; TCRdb has only the in-frame clones, and not every one. V and J calls and clone size are those listed in that table; D and trimming were worked out from the DNA. Here the sample spans some 20,000 clones, approximately 89% being singletons. This clonotype originated in a human donor in a cohort sampled during active COVID-19. The genes are TRBV7-6 and TRBJ2-5, with D possibly being TRBD2 (6 bases). Sequenced: peripheral blood. For the CDR3, the DNA is TGTGCCAGCAGCCACGGCGGGGTAGCTGTACAAGAGACCCAGTACTTC. Amino acids: CASSHGGVAVQETQYF.